The clone carrying this TCR beta chain was seen once. The entry originates in a study of blood T cell repertoires in COVID-19. Sequenced by immunoSEQ multiplex PCR; TCRdb stores in-frame clones only, minus some. The repertoire includes about 260,000 clones, about 86% of them detected once, and over 1.5% sits in the top ten. The germline gives CDR1 MNHEY, CDR2 SMNVEV (reference sequence). V was cut by 4 bases and J by 0 bases, with 3 bases left in between. The CDR3 consists of 12 residues. Sequencing used peripheral blood. The chain uses TRBV27 and TRBJ1-1; no definite D call. The TCR sequence derives from a man aged 25-45 years with active or convalescent COVID-19. The CDR3 loop is CASSSMNTEAFF. CDR3 in DNA: TGTGCCAGCAGTTCCATGAACACTGAAGCTTTCTTT.